This T cell receptor beta chain is from a study of T cell responses to AZD1222 COVID-19 vaccine. A word on this clone: Its specificity is not known.

Clones were sequenced by immunoSEQ multiplex PCR, and TCRdb holds only the in-frame ones, with some missing. The table records 60,000 or so clones, about 79% of them present only once. Looked up from germline, CDR1 is SSHAT and CDR2 is FNYEAQ (reference sequence). This CDR3 has 15 amino acids. Between the trimmed V and J ends, which lost 1 base and 4 bases, there was a span of 11 bases. Notes on the study in general: Repertoire sampling was restricted to post-peak T cell response timepoints. Reportedly, nearly half of unique spike TCRs recognized epitopes outside B.1.351/B.1.1.7 mutations.

This receptor was identified in an adult in good health. The sample was peripheral blood, taken on day 0 of AZD1222 vaccination. J is TRBJ1-3 and V is TRBV7-7; D perhaps matches TRBD1 (6 bases). The CDR3 DNA sequence: TGTGCCAGCAGCTTAGGAGGGGGACCAGGAAACACCATATATTTT. Translating it yields CASSLGGGPGNTIYF.